The 8 T cell receptor beta chains below come from one sample, sequenced in a study of blood T cell repertoires in COVID-19. Clones were sequenced by immunoSEQ multiplex PCR, and TCRdb holds only the in-frame ones, with some missing. The sample lists 100,000 or so clones; nearly 95% were seen once. The sequencing sample was made of peripheral blood. These TCRs come from a human donor with active COVID-19. The donor label of this sample is uncertain.

The CDR3 region is CASGIAYTEAFF. The CDR3 bases are TGTGCCTCAGGAATAGCGTACACTGAAGCTTTCTTT. The chain joins TRBV13 to TRBJ1-1; D not resolved. Germline V gene lookup returns CDR1 PRHDT and CDR2 FYEKMQ (reference sequence). Trimming shortened V by 11 bases and J by 3 bases, and 13 bases separated the two germline ends. CDR3 length: 12 residues.

This sequence joins TRBV4-3 and TRBJ2-7; 9 nucleotides agree with TRBD1. V was pared by 5 bases and J by 2 bases, with 13 bases of the junction left unmatched. Germline V lookup: CDR1 LGHNA, CDR2 YSLEER. The CDR3 sequence is 17 residues long. Written as DNA, the CDR3 is TGCGCCAGCAGCTCCGGGACAGGGTTCCGGGCTCCCTACGAGCAGTACTTC. Amino acid sequence: CASSSGTGFRAPYEQYF.

J is TRBJ1-1 and V is TRBV12-3 or TRBV12-4; D unresolved. The CDR3 runs 13 residues. Trimming left V 7 bases short and J 4 bases short, with 13 bases between. Here the CDR3 reads CASNPQISTEAFF. For the CDR3, the DNA is TGTGCCAGCAATCCCCAGATCAGCACTGAAGCTTTCTTT.

The rearrangement links TRBV7-6 to TRBJ1-4; D is perhaps TRBD1 (6 bases). V lost 3 bases, J lost 4 bases, and 12 bases lay in between. The germline gives CDR1 SGHVS, CDR2 FNYEAQ. The CDR3 loop spans 15 amino acids. CDR3 sequence: CASSFGTNLNEKLFF. The CDR3 DNA follows: TGTGCCAGCAGCTTCGGGACAAACCTTAATGAAAAACTGTTTTTT.

The rearrangement joins TRBV28 to TRBJ2-5; 12 bases match TRBD1. Germline V gene data show CDR1 as MDHEN and CDR2 as SYDVKM. The V segment lost 6 bases and the J segment 6 bases; nucleotides outside the gene matches: 11. The CDR3 consists of 16 residues. CDR3 region: CASRTSGTGGAKTQYF. The CDR3 DNA reads TGTGCCAGCAGAACCTCCGGGACAGGGGGCGCGAAGACCCAGTACTTC.

The chain employs TRBV18 and TRBJ1-1; D perhaps matches TRBD1 (5 bases). V was cut by 3 bases and J by 4 bases, with 9 bases left in between. The germline V gene encodes CDR1 KGHSH and CDR2 LQKENI. CDR3 length: 13 amino acids. CDR3 in DNA: TGTGCCAGCTCACCTACCCAGGGCACTGAAGCTTTCTTT. Translation gives CASSPTQGTEAFF.

J is TRBJ1-3 and V is TRBV9; 9 nucleotides align to TRBD1. This CDR3 has 16 amino acids. With V trimmed by 3 bases and J by 0 bases, 4 bases remained unmatched. Germline lookup yields CDR1 SGDLS and CDR2 YYNGEE. CDR3 sequence (DNA): TGTGCCAGCAGCGCCGGGACAGGGAACTCTGGAAACACCATATATTTT. This translates into CASSAGTGNSGNTIYF.

This chain links TRBV5-1 with TRBJ1-4; D is unclear. Germline V CDR1 and CDR2: SGHRS, YFSETQ. CDR3 length: 16 residues. The germline V and J ends were trimmed by 2 bases and 4 bases, with 15 bases remaining between them. CDR3 in amino acids: CASSLGPTSDNEKLFF. CDR3 DNA sequence: TGCGCCAGCAGCTTAGGCCCTACTAGTGATAATGAAAAACTGTTTTTT.